These 30 T cell receptor beta chains originate from one sample sequenced in a study of blood T cell repertoires in COVID-19 (TCRdb year 2020). Library preparation employed the immunoSEQ multiplex PCR assay. TCRdb took this table from immuneACCESS and kept in-frame rearrangements with V and J called. Such tables lack part of the clones; where checked against another copy, unresolved V genes explain under half of the gap, and the rest is unexplained. The sample includes about 89,000 clones, with about four fifths observed a single time. The biggest ten clones account for roughly 6% of the sample. The material sequenced was peripheral blood. The receptors derive from a man in his 70s with COVID-19, enrolled during active disease.

The chain uses TRBV10-3 and TRBJ1-5; D may be TRBD1 (5 bases). The CDR3 consists of 14 residues. The germline CDR1 and CDR2 sequences are ENHRY and SYGVKD. V lost 5 bases and J 4 bases, leaving 12 bases between the germline ends. The CDR3 loop reads CAISTGASNQPQHF. The CDR3 nucleotides read TGTGCCATCAGTACAGGAGCTTCGAATCAGCCCCAGCATTTT.

V gene TRBV6-2 or TRBV6-3 combines with J gene TRBJ2-7, with 8 bases identical to TRBD2. Germline V gives CDR1 MNHEY, CDR2 SVGEGT. J was trimmed by 4 bases and V by 2 bases; bases with no gene match: 10. CDR3 size: 16 residues. As DNA, the CDR3 is TGTGCCAGCAGTTACCAGAGACTAGCGCTGGGGTACGAGCAGTACTTC. The encoded protein is CASSYQRLALGYEQYF.

This sequence joins TRBV7-2 and TRBJ2-7; 14 nucleotides agree with TRBD2. The length of the CDR3 is 19 residues. Germline assignment: CDR1 SGHTA and CDR2 FQGNSA. The ends lost 7 bases at V and 2 bases at J; junction bases unmatched: 16. This chain's CDR3 is CASIPGGTSGSYRAYEQYF. CDR3 nucleotide sequence: TGTGCCAGCATCCCGGGGGGGACTAGCGGGAGTTATCGGGCCTACGAGCAGTACTTC.

CDR3 DNA: TGTGCCAGCAGTTACAGGGGGGAGACCCAGTACTTC. This codes for CASSYRGETQYF. This chain links TRBV7-2 with TRBJ2-5, with TRBD1 identical over 8 bases. There are 12 residues in the CDR3. CDR1 and CDR2 (germline): SGHTA, FQGNSA. Trimming cost V 6 bases and J 5 bases; bases outside gene matches: 2. The entire variable domain, with the rest obtained from reference TRBV7-2 and TRBJ2-5, is as follows: GAGVSQSPSNKVTEKGKDVELRCDPISGHTALYWYRQSLGQGLEFLIYFQGNSAPDKSGLPSDRFSAERTGGSVSTLTIQRTQQEDSAVYLCASSYRGETQYFGPGTRLLVL.

This chain joins TRBV25-1 and TRBJ2-5, with D perhaps matching TRBD1 (5 bases). Germline CDR1 is MGHDK and CDR2 is SYGVNS. With 2 bases removed from V and 4 bases from J, the gap between germline ends came to 8 bases. CDR3 length equals 13 residues. The CDR3: CASSEQGLETQYF. The CDR3 bases are TGTGCCAGCAGTGAACAGGGTTTAGAGACCCAGTACTTC.

CDR3 DNA: TGTGCCAGCAGCTTAACCGGACAGGGGGGTAATGGCTACACCTTC. It is translated as CASSLTGQGGNGYTF. The chain carries TRBV7-2 and TRBJ1-2, with 10 bases matching TRBD1. V trimming: 2 bases; J trimming: 6 bases; junction bases outside the gene matches: 6. The CDR3 extends over 15 amino acids. Germline CDR1 reads SGHTA; CDR2 reads FQGNSA.

The chain carries TRBV6-2 or TRBV6-3 and TRBJ2-6; the D is unclear. The CDR3 length is 16 residues. Looked up from germline, CDR1 is MNHEY and CDR2 is SVGEGT. Trimming removed 0 bases at V and 1 base at J, with 7 bases between. In DNA form, the CDR3 reads TGTGCCAGCAGTTACTCGAGAGGATCTGGGGCCAACGTCCTGACTTTC. It encodes CASSYSRGSGANVLTF.

The genes are TRBV6-5 and TRBJ2-7, with D perhaps matching TRBD1 (5 bases). Germline CDR1 is MNHEY and CDR2 is SVGAGI. Trimming took 8 bases from V and 1 from J, leaving 18 bases between them. This CDR3 spans 15 amino acids. The CDR3 protein is CASRPVGPLSYEQYF. The CDR3 DNA is TGTGCCAGCCGCCCGGTGGGGCCCTTATCCTACGAGCAGTACTTC.

This clone has a single count. V usage is TRBV7-2 and J usage is TRBJ2-1; D is uncertain. Per the germline V gene, CDR1 is SGHTA and CDR2 is FQGNSA. CDR3 length: 13 amino acids. V lost 5 bases and J 8 bases, leaving 13 bases between the germline ends. This CDR3 reads CASSPYNYDEQFF. The CDR3 nucleotides are TGTGCCAGCAGCCCTTACAATTACGATGAGCAGTTCTTC.

The CDR3 protein is CASRAQGSANEKLFF. The CDR3 nucleotides read TGTGCCAGCAGGGCCCAGGGGTCGGCTAATGAAAAACTGTTTTTT. V usage is TRBV2 and J usage is TRBJ1-4, with D maybe TRBD1 (6 bases). The CDR3 extends over 15 amino acids. The V and J ends lost 6 bases and 3 bases respectively, with 14 bases between them. CDR1 SNHLY and CDR2 FYNNEI come from the germline V gene.

This clone has a single count. The chain has TRBV9 and TRBJ2-2, with D possibly being TRBD1 (5 bases). V was pared by 0 bases and J by 4 bases, with 13 bases between. This CDR3 region has 16 residues. CDR1 and CDR2 (germline): SGDLS, YYNGEE. CDR3 sequence: CASSVEGVYGTGELFF. DNA for the CDR3: TGTGCCAGCAGCGTAGAAGGGGTTTATGGCACCGGGGAGCTGTTTTTT.

The count of this clone is one. V and J are TRBV30 and TRBJ1-3; D not resolved. This CDR3 is 14 amino acids long. Trimming took 3 bases from V and 2 from J, leaving 11 bases between them. CDR1 is GTSNPN and CDR2 is SVGIG in the germline V gene (reference sequence). The DNA of the CDR3 is TGTGCCTGGAGACCGCGAGAAGCTGGAAACACCATATATTTT. Translation: CAWRPREAGNTIYF. Variable domain in full (rest from reference TRBV30 and TRBJ1-3): SQTIHQWPATLVQPVGSPLSLECTVEGTSNPNLYWYRQAAGRGLQLLFYSVGIGQISSEVPQNLSASRPQDRQFILSSKKLLLSDSGFYLCAWRPREAGNTIYFGEGSWLTVV.

The V call is TRBV18, the J call TRBJ2-5; 10 bases are shared with TRBD2. Germline assignment: CDR1 KGHSH and CDR2 LQKENI. CDR3 length equals 15 residues. After removal of 3 bases from V and 5 bases from J, the junction contained 6 bases not matched to a gene. The CDR3 DNA follows: TGTGCCAGCTCACCTCTAGCGGGAGAAAGGGAGACCCAGTACTTC. Protein sequence: CASSPLAGERETQYF. The full variable domain, completed using reference TRBV18 and TRBJ2-5, is NAGVMQNPRHLVRRRGQEARLRCSPMKGHSHVYWYRQLPEEGLKFMVYLQKENIIDESGMPKERFSAEFPKEGPSILRIQQVVRGDSAAYFCASSPLAGERETQYFGPGTRLLVL.

This clone was observed a handful of times. This rearrangement joins TRBV3-1 (or the pseudogene TRBV3-2) to TRBJ1-2; TRBD1 might be the D (6 bases). Trimming pared 1 base from V and 10 bases from J, leaving 16 bases between. CDR1 and CDR2 (germline): LGHDT, YNNKEL (reference sequence). The CDR3 runs to 14 residues. In DNA, the CDR3 is TGTGCCAGCAGCCAAGCGGAACGAGGGGGAGCCTACACCTTC. Protein sequence: CASSQAERGGAYTF.

The V call is TRBV4-2, the J call TRBJ1-1, with D tentatively TRBD1 (5 bases). Trimming shortened V by 0 bases and J by 1 base, and 9 bases separated the two germline ends. There are 15 residues in the CDR3. Germline V gene lookup returns CDR1 LGHNA and CDR2 YNFKEQ. The CDR3 region is CASSQEGLGNTEAFF. In DNA, the CDR3 is TGTGCCAGCAGCCAAGAGGGGCTGGGGAACACTGAAGCTTTCTTT.

This chain links TRBV19 with TRBJ1-1, with 8 bases lining up with TRBD1. V was pared by 6 bases and J by 4 bases, with 7 bases of the junction left unmatched. The CDR3 totals 14 residues. Germline V lookup: CDR1 LNHDA, CDR2 SQIVND (reference sequence). The CDR3 sequence is CASSGQGIVTEAFF. In DNA, the CDR3 is TGTGCCAGTAGCGGACAGGGAATAGTCACTGAAGCTTTCTTT.

The J gene is TRBJ1-1, the V gene TRBV5-1, with 8 bases that match TRBD1. This CDR3 has 14 amino acids. Germline V gene data show CDR1 as SGHRS and CDR2 as YFSETQ. V was pared by 0 bases and J by 5 bases, with 3 bases of the junction left unmatched. DNA for the CDR3: TGCGCCAGCAGCTTGGCAGGGGGCAGAACTGAAGCTTTCTTT. As protein: CASSLAGGRTEAFF.

V gene TRBV13 combines with J gene TRBJ1-2; 9 nucleotides agree with TRBD1. This CDR3 comprises 15 residues. Germline V gives CDR1 PRHDT, CDR2 FYEKMQ (reference sequence). V gave up 5 bases and J gave up 5 bases; unmatched junction bases: 9. CDR3 bases: TGTGCCAGCAGCCGATCCGGGACAGGGAAATATGGCTACACCTTC. Translated: CASSRSGTGKYGYTF.

The V call is TRBV28, the J call TRBJ1-5; 12 bases fit TRBD1. The germline gives CDR1 MDHEN, CDR2 SYDVKM. V was clipped by 4 bases and J by 6 bases; unmatched bases: 7. There are 16 residues in the CDR3. The CDR3 here is CASSSDGTGGFQPQHF. The CDR3 DNA is TGTGCCAGCAGTTCCGACGGGACAGGGGGCTTTCAGCCCCAGCATTTT. The full variable domain, completed using reference TRBV28 and TRBJ1-5, is DVKVTQSSRYLVKRTGEKVFLECVQDMDHENMFWYRQDPGLGLRLIYFSYDVKMKEKGDIPEGYSVSREKKERFSLILESASTNQTSMYLCASSSDGTGGFQPQHFGDGTRLSIL.

This sequence joins TRBV6-1 and TRBJ1-2, with D possibly matching TRBD1 (6 bases). The germline gives CDR1 MNHNS, CDR2 SASEGT. Trimming shortened V by 1 base and J by 8 bases, and 11 bases separated the two germline ends. There are 13 residues in the CDR3. The CDR3 is CASSEGDIIGYTF. The CDR3 bases are TGTGCCAGCAGTGAAGGGGACATTATCGGCTACACCTTC.

The CDR3 region is CASSRDRVSGNTIYF. DNA for the CDR3: TGTGCCAGCAGCCGGGACAGGGTCTCTGGAAACACCATATATTTT. The chain recombines TRBV7-9 with TRBJ1-3; 9 positions match TRBD1. CDR3 length: 15 amino acids. V shed 5 bases and J 0 bases; nucleotides not matched to a gene: 2. Germline V CDR1 and CDR2: SEHNR, FQNEAQ (reference sequence).

This chain connects TRBV19 to TRBJ2-3; TRBD2 matches at 8 bases. The CDR3 totals 18 residues. The V gene end was trimmed by 0 bases and the J gene end by 4 bases; junction bases not matched to a gene: 12. The V gene's germline CDR1 is LNHDA and CDR2 SQIVND (reference sequence). The CDR3: CASSIDPPKLAAADTQYF. CDR3 DNA: TGTGCCAGTAGTATAGATCCCCCCAAACTAGCGGCGGCAGATACGCAGTATTTT.

V and J are TRBV18 and TRBJ1-4; the match to TRBD1 covers 11 bases. Germline assignment: CDR1 KGHSH and CDR2 LQKENI. V dropped 5 bases and J dropped 7; count of bases not matched to a gene: 3. There are 14 residues in the CDR3. The CDR3 here is CASSTGTGGEKLFF. In DNA, the CDR3 is TGTGCCAGCTCAACCGGGACAGGGGGTGAAAAACTGTTTTTT.

The V and J genes are TRBV5-1 and TRBJ1-3, with a weak D call TRBD1 (5 bases). CDR1 SGHRS and CDR2 YFSETQ come from the germline V gene. V shed 0 bases and J shed 2 bases, with 18 bases lying between them. The CDR3 has 18 residues. CDR3 amino acids: CASSLDDSSSSTGNTIYF. As DNA, the CDR3 is TGCGCCAGCAGCTTGGACGACAGTTCTTCAAGCACTGGAAACACCATATATTTT.

The V call is TRBV6-5, the J call TRBJ2-7, with 7 bases that match TRBD2. The V segment lost 0 bases and the J segment 6 bases; nucleotides outside the gene matches: 8. Germline V gene data show CDR1 as MNHEY and CDR2 as SVGAGI. The CDR3 loop spans 15 amino acids. The CDR3 here is CASSYSAAGASEQYF. In DNA form, the CDR3 reads TGTGCCAGCAGTTACTCCGCCGCGGGAGCTTCCGAGCAGTACTTC.

This clone has more than one count but fewer than ten. The V call is TRBV4-2, the J call TRBJ2-1; the D is unclear. V was pared by 0 bases and J by 4 bases, with 13 bases between. Germline-derived CDR1 and CDR2 are LGHNA and YNFKEQ. This CDR3 is 16 amino acids long. CDR3 sequence: CASSQDPGASYNEQFF. The DNA for the CDR3 is TGTGCCAGCAGCCAAGATCCCGGCGCTAGTTACAATGAGCAGTTCTTC.

This clone was detected a few times. The chain is built from TRBV6-6 and TRBJ2-7, with D possibly TRBD2 on 8 matching bases. Germline V lookup: CDR1 MNHNY, CDR2 SVGAGI (reference sequence). The CDR3 is made up of 16 amino acids. Deletions cut 8 bases from V and 2 bases from J, with 22 bases between. CDR3 DNA sequence: TGTGCCAGCGGCCTCCGGGGGGGACAGAATACCTACGAGCAGTACTTC. Protein product: CASGLRGGQNTYEQYF.

The gene calls are TRBV29-1 and TRBJ2-3, with TRBD1 matching over 8 bases. This CDR3 is built from 14 residues. The V and J ends lost 7 bases and 3 bases, in that order; junction bases with no gene match: 9. Germline V gives CDR1 SQVTM, CDR2 ANQGSEA. The CDR3: CSGHPGGPTDTQYF. The CDR3 region has the DNA TGCAGCGGGCACCCAGGGGGCCCGACAGATACGCAGTATTTT.

V usage is TRBV28 and J usage is TRBJ1-1; 11 nucleotides line up with TRBD1. Germline V CDR1 and CDR2: MDHEN, SYDVKM. Losses at the gene ends were 5 bases for V and 4 bases for J; bases not matched to a gene: 6. CDR3 length equals 15 residues. CDR3 sequence reads: CASSGTGTGGTEAFF. CDR3 DNA: TGTGCCAGCAGTGGTACCGGGACAGGGGGCACTGAAGCTTTCTTT.

The rearrangement links TRBV11-2 to TRBJ2-2; D is unclear. Trimming removed 1 base from V and 6 bases from J, with 6 bases in between. The CDR3 consists of 13 residues. Germline CDR1 is SGHAT and CDR2 is FQNNGV. The CDR3 DNA is TGTGCCAGCAGCTTAGTCTTAGCCGGGGAGCTGTTTTTT. This translates into CASSLVLAGELFF.